This T cell receptor beta chain was found in a study of blood T cell repertoires in COVID-19. For the study at large: T cells, B-cell-depleted T cells, or PBMCs supplied cDNA or gDNA.

The germline gives CDR1 MNHEY, CDR2 SVGEGT. Trimming removed 5 bases from V and 2 bases from J, with 14 bases in between. The CDR3 totals 15 residues. Libraries were prepared by immunoSEQ multiplex PCR; TCRdb keeps only in-frame clonotypes and omits some of them. This sample has some 200,000 clones, with more than 75% found just once. This chain connects TRBV6-2 or TRBV6-3 to TRBJ2-3; D might be TRBD2 (5 bases). The sample was peripheral blood. The receptor's source is a woman in her 70s with COVID-19, enrolled during active disease. The CDR3 sequence is CASSTTSSDTDTQYF. CDR3 DNA: TGTGCCAGCAGTACCACTAGTTCTGACACAGATACGCAGTATTTT.